The clone carrying this TCR beta chain has a count of ten or more. Genomic DNA provided the template from which TCR beta CDR3 was amplified by two-round multiplex PCR. Every TRBV and TRBJ gene had its own specific primer in first-round PCR. In TCRdb, the multiplex PCR reads were re-called with MiXCR into one record per CDR3 protein. The data show under 50,000 distinct CDR3 sequences, with around 24% seen just once and less than 30% held by the top ten. This specimen comes from a study of prognosis after radiotherapy for stage I lung cancer. Whole-study context: Stereotactic body radiotherapy was never combined with concurrent therapy in any patient.

The material was PBMCs, obtained before or after stereotactic body radiation therapy (not recorded which). This sequence originates from a donor aged 50 or older with non-small cell lung cancer.

CDR3 region: CASSSNSQETQYF. As DNA, the CDR3 is TGTGCCAGCAGCTCCAACTCCCAAGAGACCCAGTACTTC. V and J are TRBV11-2 and TRBJ2-5; no clear D gene. This CDR3 has 13 amino acids. Trimming stripped 4 bases from V and 1 base from J, with 7 bases between. Germline values: CDR1 SGHAT, CDR2 FQNNGV.